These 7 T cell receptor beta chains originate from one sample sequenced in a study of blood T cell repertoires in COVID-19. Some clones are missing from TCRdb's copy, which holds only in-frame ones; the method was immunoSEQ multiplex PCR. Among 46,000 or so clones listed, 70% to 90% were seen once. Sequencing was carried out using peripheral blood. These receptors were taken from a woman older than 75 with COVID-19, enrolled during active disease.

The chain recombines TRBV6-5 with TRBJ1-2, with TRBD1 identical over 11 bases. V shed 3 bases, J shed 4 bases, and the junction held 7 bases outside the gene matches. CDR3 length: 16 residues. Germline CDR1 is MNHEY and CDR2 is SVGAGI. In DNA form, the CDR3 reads TGTGCCAGCAGTTATATAAGGACAGGGGGCAGCTATGGCTACACCTTC. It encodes CASSYIRTGGSYGYTF.

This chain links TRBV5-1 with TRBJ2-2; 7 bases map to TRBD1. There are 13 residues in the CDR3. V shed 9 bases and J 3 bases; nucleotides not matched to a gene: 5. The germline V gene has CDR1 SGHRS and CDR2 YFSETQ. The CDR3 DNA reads TGCGCCACTGCAGGGGGAGACACCGGGGAGCTGTTTTTT. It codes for CATAGGDTGELFF.

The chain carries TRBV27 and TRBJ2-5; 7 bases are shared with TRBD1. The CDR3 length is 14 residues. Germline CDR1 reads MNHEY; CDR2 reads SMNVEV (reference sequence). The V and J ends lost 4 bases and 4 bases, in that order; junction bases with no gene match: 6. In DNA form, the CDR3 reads TGTGCCAGCAGTTCGCGGACAGGCCGAGAGACCCAGTACTTC. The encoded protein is CASSSRTGRETQYF.

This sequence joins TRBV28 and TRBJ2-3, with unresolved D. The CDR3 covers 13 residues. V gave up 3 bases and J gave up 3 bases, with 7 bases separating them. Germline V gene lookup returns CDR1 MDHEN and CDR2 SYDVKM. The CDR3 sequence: CASSLSLTDTQYF. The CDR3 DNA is TGTGCCAGCAGTTTGAGTTTAACAGATACGCAGTATTTT.

CDR3 sequence (DNA): TGTGCCAGCAGCTTAGTTAGGGAGACCTATGGCTACACCTTC. Translating it yields CASSLVRETYGYTF. The chain recombines TRBV7-2 with TRBJ1-2, with D uncertain. Trimming left V 1 base short and J 4 bases short, with 10 bases between. Germline V gene data show CDR1 as SGHTA and CDR2 as FQGNSA. The CDR3 totals 14 residues.

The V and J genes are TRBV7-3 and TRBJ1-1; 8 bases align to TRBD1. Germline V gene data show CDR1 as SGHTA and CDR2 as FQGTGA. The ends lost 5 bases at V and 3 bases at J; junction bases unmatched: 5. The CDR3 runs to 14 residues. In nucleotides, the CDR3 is TGTGCCAGCAGCCCTCACAGGGGGGACACTGAAGCTTTCTTT. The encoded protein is CASSPHRGDTEAFF.

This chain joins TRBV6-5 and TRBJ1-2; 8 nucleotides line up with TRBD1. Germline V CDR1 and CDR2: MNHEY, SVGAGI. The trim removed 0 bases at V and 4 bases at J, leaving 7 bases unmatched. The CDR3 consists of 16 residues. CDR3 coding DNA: TGTGCCAGCAGTTACTCGAGCACAGGGGGTGGCTATGGCTACACCTTC. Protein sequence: CASSYSSTGGGYGYTF.